A selection of T cell receptor beta chains follows, all from one sample in a study of regulatory T cells in long-lasting Graves disease. TCRdb re-analysed the multiplex PCR reads in MiXCR, keeping a single row per CDR3 protein. Of around 500,000 distinct CDR3 sequences in the sample, around 15% were seen once. This sample was shared with a second study, whose subject was T cells in Graves' hyperthyroidism and ophthalmopathy.

The sequenced sample was peripheral blood mononuclear cells (PBMCs), obtained at new diagnosis, from a patient treated with antithyroid drugs. The receptor set was obtained from a middle-aged woman with Graves disease. Both conserved end residues are part of each CDR3. The order of the fields is CDR3 length, V gene, J gene, clone size, D gene, CDR3 protein, CDR3 DNA. The D gene is left open where the match is weak. Clone size is stated in some rows and not others, as once, few, many or a class when expanded.

15,TRBV7-8,TRBJ2-1,few,-,CASILVGGPWNEQFF,TGTGCCAGCATCTTGGTGGGGGGGCCGTGGAATGAGCAGTTCTTC
13,TRBV9,TRBJ1-1,few,TRBD1,CASSVTGATEAFF,TGTGCCAGCAGCGTGACAGGGGCCACTGAAGCTTTCTTT
14,TRBV20-1,TRBJ2-2,few,-,CSARAYSNTGELFF,TGCAGTGCTAGAGCGTACTCGAACACCGGGGAGCTGTTTTTT
15,TRBV5-1,TRBJ1-6,few,-,CASSLAGGGRSPLHF,TGCGCCAGCAGCTTGGCCGGAGGAGGACGCTCACCCCTCCACTTT
14,TRBV19,TRBJ2-2,few,TRBD1,CASKDRGYTGELFF,TGTGCCAGTAAAGACAGGGGGTACACCGGGGAGCTGTTTTTT
14,TRBV28,TRBJ1-5,-,-,CASSLWTLVEPQHF,TGTGCCAGCAGTTTATGGACCCTGGTTGAGCCCCAGCATTTT
15,TRBV4-1,TRBJ1-4,many,-,CASSQVPGGNEKLFF,TGCGCCAGCAGCCAAGTACCTGGGGGTAATGAAAAACTGTTTTTT
14,TRBV20-1,TRBJ2-3,many,TRBD1,CSEQGLSPTDTQYF,TGCAGTGAACAGGGGCTCTCGCCCACAGATACGCAGTATTTT
12,TRBV6-5,TRBJ1-1,-,-,CASSYENTEAFF,TGTGCCAGCAGTTATGAAAACACTGAAGCTTTCTTT
15,TRBV6-2/TRBV6-3,TRBJ2-3,few,TRBD1,CASSLGQGATDTQYF,TGTGCCAGCAGCTTGGGACAGGGGGCCACAGATACGCAGTATTTT
16,TRBV12-3/TRBV12-4,TRBJ1-1,many,-,CASSPPGTGGGTEAFF,TGTGCCAGCAGCCCCCCCGGTACAGGAGGAGGGACTGAAGCTTTCTTT
15,TRBV2,TRBJ1-5,many,-,CASSERGQINQPQHF,TGTGCCAGCAGTGAAAGAGGACAGATAAATCAGCCCCAGCATTTT
16,TRBV12-3/TRBV12-4,TRBJ2-1,-,TRBD2,CASSWERGGHYNEQFF,TGTGCCAGCAGTTGGGAGCGGGGGGGCCACTACAATGAGCAGTTCTTC
15,TRBV6-1,TRBJ2-7,few,TRBD2,CASIPPGLVLYEQYF,TGTGCCAGCATTCCGCCGGGACTAGTACTCTACGAGCAGTACTTC
17,TRBV13,TRBJ2-7,many,TRBD1,CASSSRTGGRNFYEQYF,TGTGCCAGCAGCTCCCGGACAGGGGGGAGGAATTTCTACGAGCAGTACTTC
16,TRBV20-1,TRBJ1-3,many,-,CSARPRGISSGNTIYF,TGCAGTGCTAGACCACGAGGGATAAGCTCTGGAAACACCATATATTTT
15,TRBV2,TRBJ2-1,few,-,CASDKDLRTYNEQFF,TGTGCCAGCGATAAGGACCTCAGAACATACAATGAGCAGTTCTTC
14,TRBV19,TRBJ2-5,few,-,CASTGSGSRETQYF,TGTGCCAGTACGGGTTCGGGGTCAAGGGAGACCCAGTACTTC
14,TRBV28,TRBJ2-1,few,TRBD1,CASRDRGRGNEQFF,TGTGCCAGCAGGGACAGGGGGCGAGGGAATGAGCAGTTCTTC
15,TRBV19,TRBJ1-5,few,-,CASSTLPRGNQPQHF,TGTGCCAGTAGTACCCTCCCCCGGGGCAATCAGCCCCAGCATTTT
13,TRBV12-3/TRBV12-4,TRBJ2-2,many,-,CASRNLNTGELFF,TGTGCCAGCAGAAACTTGAACACCGGGGAGCTGTTTTTT
13,TRBV7-2,TRBJ2-7,many,-,CASSPLGRDEQYF,TGTGCCAGCAGCCCCCTGGGAAGGGACGAGCAGTACTTC
13,TRBV7-3,TRBJ1-2,many,-,CASSQMGGYGYTF,TGTGCCAGCAGCCAAATGGGCGGCTATGGCTACACCTTC
14,TRBV12-3/TRBV12-4,TRBJ2-7,many,TRBD1,CASSRQGHSYEQYF,TGTGCCAGCAGCCGACAGGGACACTCCTACGAGCAGTACTTC
17,TRBV12-3/TRBV12-4,TRBJ2-7,many,-,CASSPNRHLQNTYEQYF,TGTGCCAGCAGTCCTAATCGCCACTTACAGAATACCTACGAGCAGTACTTC
15,TRBV20-1,TRBJ2-7,once,TRBD1,CSARRTGGSPYEQYF,TGCAGTGCTAGGCGGACAGGGGGCTCGCCCTACGAGCAGTACTTC
16,TRBV2,TRBJ2-3,many,TRBD1,CASSIRQGARTDTQYF,TGTGCCAGCAGTATTAGACAGGGGGCGAGGACAGATACGCAGTATTTT
15,TRBV18,TRBJ1-1,-,-,CASSPNPGPLTEAFF,TGTGCCAGCTCACCAAATCCGGGACCGCTCACTGAAGCTTTCTTT
16,TRBV10-3,TRBJ2-1,few,TRBD2,CAISYSGGGSYNEQFF,TGTGCCATCAGTTATAGCGGGGGGGGATCGTACAATGAGCAGTTCTTC
16,TRBV5-1,TRBJ2-7,-,-,CASSLELSPGLYEQYF,TGCGCCAGCAGCTTGGAACTGTCCCCAGGCCTCTACGAGCAGTACTTC
14,TRBV7-9,TRBJ1-2,many,-,CASSLQGPNYGYTF,TGTGCCAGCAGCTTACAGGGACCTAACTATGGCTACACCTTC
14,TRBV5-1,TRBJ2-2,-,TRBD1,CASNEGGNTGELFF,TGCGCCAGCAATGAAGGGGGCAACACCGGGGAGCTGTTTTTT
13,TRBV5-6,TRBJ2-7,-,TRBD1,CASSLVGQAEQYF,TGTGCCAGCAGCTTGGTGGGACAGGCCGAGCAGTACTTC
13,TRBV27,TRBJ1-3,many,-,CASSSQGGNTIYF,TGTGCCAGCAGCTCTCAGGGCGGAAACACCATATATTTT
14,TRBV9,TRBJ2-1,-,-,CASSPGWGVNEQFF,TGTGCCAGCAGCCCCGGGTGGGGGGTCAATGAGCAGTTCTTC
15,TRBV5-1,TRBJ1-2,many,-,CASSLAGVGGDGYTF,TGCGCCAGCAGCTTGGCCGGGGTAGGTGGCGATGGCTACACCTTC
17,TRBV4-1,TRBJ2-1,few,TRBD2,CASSQEDTGGPGNEQFF,TGCGCCAGCAGCCAAGAAGATACGGGGGGGCCGGGGAATGAGCAGTTCTTC
16,TRBV25-1,TRBJ1-6,-,-,CASSDTGRAAGSPLHF,TGTGCCAGCAGTGATACAGGGAGGGCTGCAGGGTCACCCCTCCACTTT
14,TRBV5-1,TRBJ1-4,few,-,CASSPSPASVELFF,TGCGCCAGCAGCCCCTCCCCCGCCTCAGTAGAACTGTTTTTT
17,TRBV5-1,TRBJ2-3,many,TRBD2,CASSPVLAVISTDTQYF,TGTGCCAGCAGCCCCGTACTAGCGGTGATTAGCACAGATACGCAGTATTTT
12,TRBV7-9,TRBJ1-4,-,-,CASSAGPEKPFF,TGTGCCAGCAGCGCCGGACCCGAAAAACCGTTTTTT
15,TRBV6-1,TRBJ2-6,few,-,CASSGQSSGANVLTF,TGTGCCAGCAGTGGACAGTCTTCTGGGGCCAACGTCCTGACTTTC
18,TRBV6-2/TRBV6-3,TRBJ1-1,many,-,CASSYYMSGTGMNTEAFF,TGTGCCAGCAGTTACTATATGTCCGGGACGGGGATGAACACTGAAGCTTTCTTT
14,TRBV7-9,TRBJ2-2,-,-,CASSLGPRVRELFF,TGTGCCAGCAGCTTAGGCCCGCGGGTACGGGAGCTGTTTTTT
13,TRBV2,TRBJ1-1,many,-,CASRAMADTEAFF,TGTGCCAGCAGGGCAATGGCCGACACTGAAGCTTTCTTT
15,TRBV3-1,TRBJ2-3,many,-,CASSHGPRNTDTQYF,TGTGCCAGCAGCCACGGTCCTCGGAACACAGATACGCAGTATTTT
16,TRBV11-2,TRBJ2-1,few,-,CASSSRGQFAYNEQFF,TGTGCCAGCAGCTCCCGCGGGCAGTTTGCCTACAATGAGCAGTTCTTC
14,TRBV20-1,TRBJ2-7,many,TRBD1,CSAREGDSSYEQYF,TGCAGTGCTAGAGAGGGGGACAGCTCCTACGAGCAGTACTTC
15,TRBV12-3/TRBV12-4,TRBJ2-2,-,TRBD1,CASTMDRGLAGELFF,TGTGCCAGCACCATGGACAGGGGGCTGGCCGGGGAGCTGTTTTTT
16,TRBV24-1,TRBJ2-1,-,TRBD2,CATSVAGTSGNNEQFF,TGTGCCACCAGTGTCGCCGGGACTAGCGGCAACAATGAGCAGTTCTTC
12,TRBV2,TRBJ1-2,many,-,CASNRQDHGYTF,TGTGCCAGCAACCGACAGGACCATGGCTACACCTTC
13,TRBV29-1,TRBJ1-1,few,TRBD1,CSAVQGAQTEAFF,TGCAGCGCCGTCCAGGGGGCGCAGACTGAAGCTTTCTTT
14,TRBV5-1,TRBJ1-1,many,-,CASCPTGSGTEAFF,TGCGCCAGCTGCCCTACAGGGTCGGGGACTGAAGCTTTCTTT
14,TRBV2,TRBJ1-5,many,TRBD1,CASSLQGAHQPQHF,TGTGCCAGCAGTTTACAGGGGGCTCATCAGCCCCAGCATTTT
15,TRBV2,TRBJ2-7,many,TRBD2,CASITERGGTYEQYF,TGTGCCAGCATCACCGAGCGGGGAGGTACCTACGAGCAGTACTTC
12,TRBV28,TRBJ1-2,many,-,CASSPAGTPLTF,TGTGCCAGCAGTCCAGCCGGGACTCCCCTAACCTTC
14,TRBV29-1,TRBJ1-2,-,-,CSARTSERPYGYTF,TGCAGCGCACGGACGTCCGAGCGGCCCTATGGCTACACCTTC
13,TRBV12-3/TRBV12-4,TRBJ1-3,-,-,CASVRGPANTIYF,TGTGCCAGCGTCCGGGGACCGGCAAACACCATATATTTT
16,TRBV12-3/TRBV12-4,TRBJ2-1,many,TRBD2,CASSFHSGRGDHEQFF,TGTGCCAGCAGTTTTCATTCGGGGCGGGGGGACCATGAGCAGTTCTTC